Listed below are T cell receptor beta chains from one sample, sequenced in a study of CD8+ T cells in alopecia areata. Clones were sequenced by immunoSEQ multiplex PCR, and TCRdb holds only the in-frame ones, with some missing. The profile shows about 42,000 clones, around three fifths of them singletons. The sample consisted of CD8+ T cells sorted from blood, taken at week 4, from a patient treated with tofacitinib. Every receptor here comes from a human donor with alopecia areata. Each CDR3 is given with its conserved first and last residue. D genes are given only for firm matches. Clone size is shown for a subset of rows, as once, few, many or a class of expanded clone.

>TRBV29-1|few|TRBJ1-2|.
TGCAGCGTGATGGAGGACAACTATGGCTACACCTTC
CSVMEDNYGYTF
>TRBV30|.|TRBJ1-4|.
TGTGCCTGGAGTGTTCACTTGCAGGACAATGAAAAACTGTTTTTT
CAWSVHLQDNEKLFF
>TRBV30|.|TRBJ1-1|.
TGTGCCTGGAGTACAAATGAAGCTTTCTTT
CAWSTNEAFF
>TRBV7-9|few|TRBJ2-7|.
TGTGCCAGCAGCTTAGAGAGGGCTGCGAACGAGCAGTACTTC
CASSLERAANEQYF
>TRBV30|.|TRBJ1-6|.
TGTGCCTGGATATCTCCGGGACGGAGGAATTCACCCCTCCACTTT
CAWISPGRRNSPLHF
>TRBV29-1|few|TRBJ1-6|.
TGCAGCGTGGCGGCGGATCCGGGCTCACCCCTCCACTTT
CSVAADPGSPLHF
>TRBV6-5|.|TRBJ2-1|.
TGTGCCAGCATGGACAGCGCCTACAATGAGCAGTTCTTC
CASMDSAYNEQFF
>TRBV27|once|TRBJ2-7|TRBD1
TGTGCCAGCAGTCCACCGGGACAGGGCCACGAGCAGTACTTC
CASSPPGQGHEQYF
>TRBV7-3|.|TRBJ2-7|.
TGTGCCAGCAGCGATCTCTACGAGCAGTACTTC
CASSDLYEQYF
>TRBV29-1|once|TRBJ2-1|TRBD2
TGCAGCGTTAAGACTAGCGGGGATGAGCAGTTCTTC
CSVKTSGDEQFF
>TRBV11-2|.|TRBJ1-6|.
TGTGCCAGCACCCTCGGCGGCCTGGGGCGTTCACCCCTCCACTTT
CASTLGGLGRSPLHF
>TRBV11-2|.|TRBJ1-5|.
TGTGCCAGCAGCTTAGATGGGAGGGGGGCTTCTCAGCCCCAGCATTTT
CASSLDGRGASQPQHF
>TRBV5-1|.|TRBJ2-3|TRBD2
TGCGCCAGCAGCTTGTTCGCGGGGGAGACAGATACGCAGTATTTT
CASSLFAGETDTQYF